This passage covers 20 T cell receptor beta chains from one sample sequenced in a study of blood T cell repertoires in COVID-19. Assay used: immunoSEQ multiplex PCR; TCRdb lists only in-frame clones, some missing. The data show 250,000 to 350,000 clones, 84% seen once. The sample consisted of peripheral blood. These receptors came from a human donor with COVID-19, enrolled during active disease. The donor label of this sample is uncertain.

The chain couples TRBV5-1 to TRBJ1-5; 8 positions match TRBD1. Trimming at V came to 0 bases and at J to 4 bases, leaving 3 bases not matched to a gene. Germline V lookup: CDR1 SGHRS, CDR2 YFSETQ. CDR3 length: 15 residues. The CDR3 protein is CASSLDGTGNQPQHF. In nucleotides, the CDR3 is TGCGCCAGCAGCTTGGATGGGACAGGAAATCAGCCCCAGCATTTT. The full variable domain, its missing parts supplied by reference TRBV5-1 and TRBJ1-5, is KAGVTQTPRYLIKTRGQQVTLSCSPISGHRSVSWYQQTPGQGLQFLFEYFSETQRNKGNFPGRFSGRQFSNSRSEMNVSTLELGDSALYLCASSLDGTGNQPQHFGDGTRLSIL.

The V gene is TRBV18, the J gene TRBJ1-5, with D tentatively TRBD1 (6 bases). Trimming pared 6 bases from V and 4 bases from J, leaving 19 bases between. The CDR3 contains 16 residues. CDR1 KGHSH and CDR2 LQKENI come from the germline V gene. This CDR3 is CASSPPGTRNNQPQHF. CDR3 DNA: TGTGCCAGCTCCCCGCCGGGGACAAGAAATAATCAGCCCCAGCATTTT.

The chain couples TRBV4-3 to TRBJ2-3, with 7 positions matching TRBD1. V gave up 0 bases and J gave up 4 bases; unmatched junction bases: 10. The CDR3 extends over 17 amino acids. Germline V CDR1 and CDR2: LGHNA, YSLEER. The DNA for the CDR3 is TGCGCCAGCAGCCAAGAAGGGGTGACAGGGAATGCAGATACGCAGTATTTT. It specifies CASSQEGVTGNADTQYF.

This chain joins TRBV30 and TRBJ1-2, with D possibly TRBD1 on 6 matching bases. V was cut by 3 bases and J by 2 bases, with 16 bases left in between. Germline CDR1 GTSNPN, CDR2 SVGIG (reference sequence). This CDR3 is 15 amino acids long. CDR3 coding DNA: TGTGCCTGGAGCACGGACAGCCAGATCAACTATGGCTACACCTTC. Protein product: CAWSTDSQINYGYTF.

This clone has a single count. The chain is built from TRBV7-9 and TRBJ1-4, with D maybe TRBD1 (5 bases). Germline assignment: CDR1 SEHNR and CDR2 FQNEAQ (reference sequence). Trimming removed 6 bases at V and 6 bases at J, with 17 bases between. The CDR3 sequence is 15 residues long. The CDR3 region has the DNA TGTGCCAGCAGTACACCCCGGCAGGGCGATGAAAAACTGTTTTTT. This gives the protein CASSTPRQGDEKLFF.

The chain employs TRBV5-1 and TRBJ1-5, with D possibly matching TRBD1 (5 bases). The CDR3 consists of 15 residues. Germline V CDR1 and CDR2: SGHRS, YFSETQ. The V and J ends lost 0 bases and 4 bases respectively, with 11 bases between them. Here the CDR3 reads CASSLGQGLNQPQHF. CDR3 coding DNA: TGCGCCAGCAGCTTGGGTCAGGGATTGAATCAGCCCCAGCATTTT. Using reference TRBV5-1 and TRBJ1-5 for the parts outside the CDR3, the full variable domain is KAGVTQTPRYLIKTRGQQVTLSCSPISGHRSVSWYQQTPGQGLQFLFEYFSETQRNKGNFPGRFSGRQFSNSRSEMNVSTLELGDSALYLCASSLGQGLNQPQHFGDGTRLSIL.

The chain carries TRBV6-5 and TRBJ1-4, with 7 nucleotides matching TRBD1. After removal of 6 bases from V and 8 bases from J, the junction contained 9 bases not matched to a gene. Germline V lookup: CDR1 MNHEY, CDR2 SVGAGI. The length of the CDR3 is 14 residues. CDR3 DNA: TGTGCCAGCAGCGGTACAGGGGTTGGGGAAAAACTGTTTTTT. Amino acids: CASSGTGVGEKLFF.

J is TRBJ1-3 and V is TRBV4-3; a possible D gene is TRBD1 (6 bases). The V gene lost 0 bases and the J gene lost 9 bases, with 15 bases spanning the gap. Germline CDR1 and CDR2: LGHNA and YSLEER. The CDR3 is made up of 15 amino acids. The CDR3, as DNA: TGCGCCAGCAGCCAAGAGTACAGGGTTAGTGTCACCATATATTTT. It encodes CASSQEYRVSVTIYF.

This clone was found once. V and J are TRBV5-1 and TRBJ2-7; D unresolved. Germline-derived CDR1 and CDR2 are SGHRS and YFSETQ. The ends were cut back, 1 base at V and 3 bases at J, with 8 bases in the middle. The CDR3 has 13 residues. In DNA form, the CDR3 reads TGCGCCAGCAGCTTGTCCAGAAACTACGAGCAGTACTTC. This encodes CASSLSRNYEQYF. Full variable domain (missing parts from reference TRBV5-1 and TRBJ2-7): KAGVTQTPRYLIKTRGQQVTLSCSPISGHRSVSWYQQTPGQGLQFLFEYFSETQRNKGNFPGRFSGRQFSNSRSEMNVSTLELGDSALYLCASSLSRNYEQYFGPGTRLTVT.

The CDR3 bases are TGTGCCATCAGTGAGTCGGCTAGCGGGAGCACAGATACGCAGTATTTT. Its translation: CAISESASGSTDTQYF. This chain joins TRBV10-3 and TRBJ2-3; TRBD2 agrees at 8 bases. CDR3 size: 16 residues. With V trimmed by 0 bases and J by 0 bases, 2 bases remained unmatched. CDR1 ENHRY and CDR2 SYGVKD come from the germline V gene.

The V call is TRBV2, the J call TRBJ1-5, with TRBD1 as a possible D gene (5 bases). From germline, CDR1 is SNHLY and CDR2 FYNNEI. Trimming removed 5 bases at V and 0 bases at J, with 14 bases between. This CDR3 has 16 residues. The CDR3, as DNA: TGTGCCAGCAGTCAAGGGGCAGAATATAGCAATCAGCCCCAGCATTTT. It translates to CASSQGAEYSNQPQHF.

The rearrangement links TRBV7-8 to TRBJ2-7; D is possibly TRBD2 (5 bases). V was cut by 5 bases and J by 0 bases, with 14 bases left in between. This CDR3 comprises 15 residues. Germline CDR1 is SGHVS and CDR2 is FQNEAQ. CDR3: CASSPRAGFSYEQYF. CDR3 bases: TGTGCCAGCAGCCCAAGGGCGGGTTTCTCCTACGAGCAGTACTTC.

J is TRBJ2-6 and V is TRBV10-3; TRBD2 is a possible D gene (5 bases). Germline CDR1 is ENHRY and CDR2 is SYGVKD. Trimming took off 6 bases at V and 12 bases at J, with 6 bases between the two ends. This CDR3 has 10 residues. The CDR3 here is CAISSGVLTF. DNA for the CDR3: TGTGCCATCAGCAGCGGCGTCCTGACTTTC.

This clone was seen just once. This chain connects TRBV18 to TRBJ1-2; D gene uncertain. The CDR3 totals 16 residues. Trimming pared 3 bases from V and 7 bases from J, leaving 21 bases between. The V gene's germline CDR1 is KGHSH and CDR2 LQKENI. The CDR3 loop reads CASSPLTEGGPGGYTF. The CDR3 nucleotides read TGTGCCAGCTCACCGCTTACGGAGGGAGGGCCTGGTGGCTACACCTTC.

The chain combines TRBV5-1 with TRBJ1-1; D unclear. Germline V CDR1 and CDR2: SGHRS, YFSETQ. Trimming took 0 bases from V and 5 from J, leaving 20 bases between them. This CDR3 has 17 amino acids. The CDR3 loop reads CASSLDTGIKLRTEAFF. The CDR3 nucleotides read TGCGCCAGCAGCTTGGATACCGGGATTAAGCTAAGGACTGAAGCTTTCTTT.

The chain couples TRBV5-1 to TRBJ2-1, with D hard to call. This CDR3 comprises 13 residues. Trimming cost V 3 bases and J 5 bases, with 9 bases left between them. Germline V gives CDR1 SGHRS, CDR2 YFSETQ. The CDR3: CASSSRVDNEQFF. CDR3 in DNA: TGCGCCAGCAGCTCTCGAGTCGACAATGAGCAGTTCTTC. The full variable domain, in which reference TRBV5-1 and TRBJ2-1 provide the parts outside the CDR3, is KAGVTQTPRYLIKTRGQQVTLSCSPISGHRSVSWYQQTPGQGLQFLFEYFSETQRNKGNFPGRFSGRQFSNSRSEMNVSTLELGDSALYLCASSSRVDNEQFFGPGTRLTVL.

This sequence joins TRBV29-1 and TRBJ1-4; D is unclear. V was cut by 5 bases and J by 8 bases, with 15 bases left in between. The germline gives CDR1 SQVTM, CDR2 ANQGSEA. This CDR3 contains 13 residues. Written as DNA, the CDR3 is TGCAGCGTTAGTGGGCCCGACCCCGAAAAACTGTTTTTT. Protein: CSVSGPDPEKLFF. The entire variable domain, with the rest obtained from reference TRBV29-1 and TRBJ1-4, is as follows: SAVISQKPSRDICQRGTSLTIQCQVDSQVTMMFWYRQQPGQSLTLIATANQGSEATYESGFVIDKFPISRPNLTFSTLTVSNMSPEDSSIYLCSVSGPDPEKLFFGSGTQLSVL.

This clone was seen just once. The chain carries TRBV19 and TRBJ2-1; 7 bases fit TRBD2. Trimming at V came to 5 bases and at J to 0 bases, leaving 10 bases not matched to a gene. The CDR3 is 17 residues long. Germline values: CDR1 LNHDA, CDR2 SQIVND (reference sequence). In DNA form, the CDR3 reads TGTGCCAGTAGTTCTGAGGCGACTAGCAGCTCCTACAATGAGCAGTTCTTC. Translating gives CASSSEATSSSYNEQFF.

J is TRBJ2-5 and V is TRBV7-2; D not resolved. The V end lost 1 base, the J end lost 1 base, and 10 bases lay between the germline ends. This CDR3 has 15 amino acids. CDR1 SGHTA and CDR2 FQGNSA come from the germline V gene. The CDR3 sequence: CASSLGPSVQETQYF. As DNA, the CDR3 is TGTGCCAGCAGCTTAGGGCCCAGCGTCCAAGAGACCCAGTACTTC.

V and J are TRBV7-9 and TRBJ2-3, with D perhaps TRBD2 (6 bases). This CDR3 is built from 14 residues. Germline V lookup: CDR1 SEHNR, CDR2 FQNEAQ (reference sequence). V lost 5 bases to trimming and J lost 2 bases, with 11 bases between them. The CDR3 is CASSPGLNTDTQYF. CDR3 DNA sequence: TGTGCCAGCAGCCCGGGACTCAACACAGATACGCAGTATTTT.